A selection of T cell receptor beta chains follows, all from one sample in a study of T cell changes during pregnancy in multiple sclerosis. Profiling relied on immunoSEQ multiplex PCR, and the TCRdb table lists in-frame clones only, not all of them. The data hold about 79,000 clones, with over 80% observed a single time. The sequencing used CD4+ T cells from peripheral blood mononuclear cells, collected in the second trimester of pregnancy. The receptor source for this set is a female donor with multiple sclerosis, enrolled in a pregnancy study. The CDR3 runs from the conserved cysteine through the conserved F or W. The order of the fields is CDR3 DNA, CDR3 protein, clone size, V gene, D gene, J gene. D genes are given only for firm matches. Clone size is not always given. Where it is, it says once, few, many or a class for expanded clones.

TGTGCCAGCAGCCGGGGACAGCAAGAGACCCAGTACTTC,CASSRGQQETQYF,NA,TRBV5-5,TRBD1,TRBJ2-5
TGTGCCAGCAGCCCCGGACAGGGTGAAAAACTGTTTTTT,CASSPGQGEKLFF,NA,TRBV7-6,TRBD1,TRBJ1-4
TGCGCCAGCAGCCAAGATATCGGGGGAGCCTACGAGCAGTACTTC,CASSQDIGGAYEQYF,NA,TRBV4-3,NA,TRBJ2-7
TGCGCCAGCAGCCTACTTCCGTCCAATCAAGGAGGCTCTGAAGCTTTCTTT,CASSLLPSNQGGSEAFF,NA,TRBV5-1,NA,TRBJ1-1
TGCGCCAGCAGCTTGAACAGGGAGATTTCGAACACTGAAGCTTTCTTT,CASSLNREISNTEAFF,NA,TRBV5-1,NA,TRBJ1-1
TGTGCCAGCAGTTTCTTTGCGGGGGATAAGACCCAGTACTTC,CASSFFAGDKTQYF,once,TRBV27,TRBD2,TRBJ2-5
TGTGCCAGCAGAAGCTGGCGTGCTGGGGACAGGGATGGGGCTTTCTTT,CASRSWRAGDRDGAFF,once,TRBV28,TRBD1,TRBJ1-1
TGTGCCAGCAGCCGGACGGCGGGTGGCTCACCCCTCCACTTT,CASSRTAGGSPLHF,NA,TRBV5-4,NA,TRBJ1-6
TGTGCCAGCAGCTTAGGACTAGCGAGTTACGAGCAGTACTTC,CASSLGLASYEQYF,NA,TRBV7-8,TRBD2,TRBJ2-7
TGTGCCAGCAGTCCCCTAGACAGGACCAATCAGCCCCAGCATTTT,CASSPLDRTNQPQHF,NA,TRBV6-6,NA,TRBJ1-5
TGTGCCAGCAGTTACGACTTTTTCTACGAGCAGTACTTC,CASSYDFFYEQYF,NA,TRBV6-5,NA,TRBJ2-7
TGTGCCAGTAGCCCACGACAGGGGTTGGACTCACCCCTCCACTTT,CASSPRQGLDSPLHF,NA,TRBV19,TRBD1,TRBJ1-6
TGTGCCAGCTCACCGGACAGGGTATTGTACGAGCAGTACTTC,CASSPDRVLYEQYF,NA,TRBV18,TRBD1,TRBJ2-7
TGTGCCAGCAGTTCCTACGACAGAGAATCTTTCTATGGCTACACCTTC,CASSSYDRESFYGYTF,NA,TRBV27,NA,TRBJ1-2
TGCAGCGTTGCGCGGGGGAGCGAGACCCAGTACTTC,CSVARGSETQYF,NA,TRBV29-1,TRBD2,TRBJ2-5
TGTGCCAGCAGCCGACAGGGAGACACTGAAGCTTTCTTT,CASSRQGDTEAFF,NA,TRBV7-8,TRBD1,TRBJ1-1
TGTGCCAGTAGCATTACTGGACAGGGGTTAAATGAAAAACTGTTTTTT,CASSITGQGLNEKLFF,NA,TRBV19,TRBD1,TRBJ1-4
TGTGCCAGCTTACGGGACAGGTATGAAGAGACCCAGTACTTC,CASLRDRYEETQYF,NA,TRBV18,TRBD1,TRBJ2-5
TGTGCCAGCTCACCATTGGGGACAGGGACCTCAAACTATGGCTACACCTTC,CASSPLGTGTSNYGYTF,NA,TRBV18,TRBD1,TRBJ1-2
TGTGCCAGTCGTACGGGGACTAGCGGGAGGAATGAGCAGTTCTTC,CASRTGTSGRNEQFF,NA,TRBV19,TRBD2,TRBJ2-1
TGTGCCAGCAGCAAAGATGCGGTATCATTGGGGGGGGGCCAGCTCATACACTATGGCTACACCTTC,CASSKDAVSLGGGQLIHYGYTF,NA,TRBV21-1,NA,TRBJ1-2
TGTGCCAGCAGCCAGGGAGGGGGGACTCCTTACAATGAGCAGTTCTTC,CASSQGGGTPYNEQFF,NA,TRBV4-2,NA,TRBJ2-1
TGTGCCAGCAGCTTACTCCTATCGTACTCTGGGGCCAACGTCCTGACTTTC,CASSLLLSYSGANVLTF,NA,TRBV7-9,NA,TRBJ2-6
TGTGCCAGCAGCGACCTCGGGGGAAGCACAGATACGCAGTATTTT,CASSDLGGSTDTQYF,NA,TRBV5-6,NA,TRBJ2-3
TGTGCCAGCAGCCGCCGCGGGGACAATGAGCAGTTCTTC,CASSRRGDNEQFF,NA,TRBV7-6,NA,TRBJ2-1
TGTGCCAGCATCCAGGGTCTAGCGGGGCGACCCACCGGGGAGCTGTTTTTT,CASIQGLAGRPTGELFF,NA,TRBV7-9,TRBD2,TRBJ2-2
TGTGCCTGCGGGCTACAGGGGGCCAACCCAACATATGCTGAAGCTTTCTTT,CACGLQGANPTYAEAFF,NA,TRBV30,TRBD1,TRBJ1-1
TGTGCCAGCAGCTCAGGGGAGAACACCGGGGAGCTGTTTTTT,CASSSGENTGELFF,NA,TRBV7-3,NA,TRBJ2-2
TGTGCCAGCAGCGTAGCTCCCCCCAGGGGCGGGGGGGCCCGGGAGACCCAGTACTTC,CASSVAPPRGGGARETQYF,NA,TRBV9,TRBD2,TRBJ2-5
TGTGCCAGCTCAAGTCAGGCGAGGGACACCGGGGAGCTGTTTTTT,CASSSQARDTGELFF,NA,TRBV18,NA,TRBJ2-2
TGTGCCTGCGGGGGGGCCGCTAACAATGAGCAGTTCTTC,CACGGAANNEQFF,NA,TRBV30,TRBD2,TRBJ2-1
TGTGCCAGTAGTCGGGTCACAGGAAGCAATCAGCCCCAGCATTTT,CASSRVTGSNQPQHF,NA,TRBV19,NA,TRBJ1-5
TGTGCCAGCAGTCCCCCCAGGCTCTTAGGCGAGCAGTACTTC,CASSPPRLLGEQYF,NA,TRBV28,NA,TRBJ2-7
TGTGCCAGCAGCTTAGATAATCGACAGGGGAACACTGAAGCTTTCTTT,CASSLDNRQGNTEAFF,NA,TRBV11-3,TRBD1,TRBJ1-1
TGTGCCAGCAGCTACCCCGGGACTAGCGGGAGAAATGAGCAGTTCTTC,CASSYPGTSGRNEQFF,NA,TRBV7-2,TRBD2,TRBJ2-1
TGTGCCATCAGGTCGCTAGACAGGGGCGGCAATGAGCAGTTCTTC,CAIRSLDRGGNEQFF,once,TRBV10-3,TRBD1,TRBJ2-1
TGTGCCACCAGCAGTTACAAGGTCGGGAGCACTGAAGCTTTCTTT,CATSSYKVGSTEAFF,NA,TRBV15,NA,TRBJ1-1
TGTGCCAGCATTACTAGCGGGGGGTCCTACGAGCAGTACTTC,CASITSGGSYEQYF,NA,TRBV2,TRBD2,TRBJ2-7
TGTGCCAGCAGCCCGGGCGGACACAATCAGCCCCAGCATTTT,CASSPGGHNQPQHF,NA,TRBV7-2,NA,TRBJ1-5
TGTGCCTGGAGGATACTAGGGGGAAACATTCAGTACTTC,CAWRILGGNIQYF,few,TRBV30,NA,TRBJ2-4
TGTGCCAGCACCCCGGGCGGGGAGCTGTTTTTT,CASTPGGELFF,NA,TRBV28,NA,TRBJ2-2
TGTGCCAGCAGCTTAGACAGGTTGAACACTGAAGCTTTCTTT,CASSLDRLNTEAFF,NA,TRBV5-6,NA,TRBJ1-1
TGTGCCTGGGGAGAAGCGAGCTCCTATAATTCACCCCTCCACTTT,CAWGEASSYNSPLHF,once,TRBV30,NA,TRBJ1-6
TGTGCCAGCAGAGGTGGGACTAAGATAGGAACCCAGTACTTC,CASRGGTKIGTQYF,NA,TRBV5-8,TRBD2,TRBJ2-5
TGTGCCAGCAGCTTATCTCCAACAGGGACAGGCAATCAGCCCCAGCATTTT,CASSLSPTGTGNQPQHF,NA,TRBV7-8,TRBD1,TRBJ1-5